The source of this T cell receptor (beta chain) is a study of cytomegalovirus exposure and HLA in healthy donors (dated by TCRdb to about 2017). Looking at the study overall: According to an earlier analysis of around 600 of the donors, about 190 million T cells yielded roughly 100 million unique TCR beta sequences and around 280 Gb of sequence data. Roughly 300 gigabases of sequencing data and around 85 million unique TCR sequences made up an early release that covered nearly 650 HLA-typed donors. Of the roughly 390 genotyped donors, over 80% were placed in the genetic ancestry cluster associated with self-reported Caucasian donors. The study was designed to test whether signatures of past pathogen exposure could be identified by cataloging public T cell receptors. Using immunosequencing, the study profiled T cell repertoires from 666 subjects and related those repertoires to cytomegalovirus serostatus. Besides the first cohort of around 700 subjects, a separate validation cohort made up of 120 different subjects was used. To predict cytomegalovirus infection status, the study combined high-throughput TCR immunosequencing, statistical association of individual TCRs with disease status, and machine learning. A later analysis re-examined previously published TCR beta repertoires from 600 to 700 donors and added high-resolution HLA genotyping to investigate patterns of TCR occurrence. In the later analysis, no new phenotypic data were used to find candidate immune exposures; instead, reliance was placed on TCR beta sequences and their occurrence across donors. To decide whether each TCR beta V gene segment behaved as functional or pseudogenic, an earlier analysis of fewer than 750 of the donors relied on high-throughput TCR beta sequencing. Donor age, sex, ethnicity and CMV serostatus were compiled together with the repertoire data. A later genetic analysis took genome-wide SNP genotypes for about 65% of the 666 donors and used that subset as a discovery cohort. All discovery cohort repertoires had been generated using a single sequencing platform. Class I and class II HLA loci were covered by the typing at four-digit resolution. Typing coverage varied by locus: about 620-630 donors for A, B, C, DRB1 and DQB1; roughly 500 for DQA1; over 600 for DPA1; around 450 for DPB1. Four or five DR-DQ haplotypes were handled as single units for association and clustering, since linkage in the cohort was strong. Among around 400 genotyped donors of the cohort, an average of about 240,000 unique TCR beta nucleotide sequences were sequenced per donor, about a sixth of them non-productive.

Library preparation was by the immunoSEQ multiplex PCR assay. For the multiplex PCR, a mixture combining 60 forward primers for TCR Vbeta segments and 13 reverse primers for TCR Jbeta segments was used. A multiplex PCR assay on genomic DNA amplified the CDR3 region of rearranged TCR beta genes. On the Illumina HiSeq System, the amplified TCR beta libraries were sequenced as 87-base-pair reads. As for how the authors treated the data: Across the roughly 670 repertoires, a later analysis counted roughly 77 million unique TCR beta chains, roughly 11 million of which were shared by at least two donors. Raw reads were error-corrected and collapsed into unique sequences by a nearest-neighbor algorithm in which closely related sequences were merged to remove PCR and sequencing errors. CDR3 sequences were aligned to IMGT reference sequences to assign V, D and J gene segments. For a sequence to be retained, a match of at least six nucleotides to both a V gene segment and a J gene segment was required. Rearrangements were called productive when the CDR3 lacked stop codons and stayed in frame with V and J; all others were non-productive. CDR3 was defined according to IMGT convention as the region running from the second conserved V-encoded cysteine to the conserved J-encoded phenylalanine. Sequences without an unambiguous match to a single V gene segment were excluded from the earlier analysis of several hundred of the donors. An earlier analysis of over 450 of the donors classified V segments as functional when productive rearrangements were above 56.7% and as segregating when the standard deviation between donors was above 5%. To diagnose cytomegalovirus status from the catalog of TCR beta chain sequences, a statistical classification framework was built. V and J gene assignment, in a later analysis, came from comparing TCR nucleotide sequences with IMGT/GENE-DB human TR gene sequences. Using the TCRdist pipeline, a later analysis assigned CDR3 sequences along with most-parsimonious VDJ recombination scenarios. In a later analysis, each TCR beta chain was defined by its CDR3 amino acid sequence together with its V-gene family, and reads without a unique V-gene family were excluded. As a way to deal with suspected cross-contamination and a sequencing artifact, a later analysis dropped roughly 620 nucleotide sequences that were highly shared and had low generation probability. For each public chain, a later analysis derived a clonal expansion index from normalized ranks of inferred template counts within each repertoire. In a later analysis, generation probabilities were computed with a VDJ recombination model fitted to out-of-frame rearrangements, and the resulting probabilities were checked against IGoR. A later analysis scored TCR-TCR, TCR-HLA and TCR-CMV co-occurrence with hypergeometric tests, applying a repertoire-size bias correction to TCR pairs. False discovery rates were estimated in a later analysis by permuting HLA or CMV assignments 20 times. In a later analysis, co-occurring TCRs were grouped with DBSCAN, and TCRdist sequence similarity was added when clustering was performed within HLA-allele-positive subsets. Repertoires with fewer than 30,000 or more than 120,000 public chains, plus five repertoires with anomalous nucleotide sharing, were excluded from co-occurrence clustering. TCRdb holds this immuneACCESS table with in-frame rearrangements only. Some clones are missing; in checked studies, unresolved V genes explain under half, and the rest has no known cause. The V and J calls and the clone size are those of that table, but D and trimming were determined from the DNA. In all, the sample holds about 72,000 clones, and about 84% of those were seen once. The leading ten clones occupy 3% to 3.5% of the sample.

Comment on this clone: What antigen it recognizes has not been identified. Base quality data are lacking; no much larger clone is found one base away.

Overall study results and their limits: When HLA alleles, especially DR and DQ, strongly co-occurred, TCR associations were difficult to assign to individual alleles. In a later analysis, several top co-occurrence clusters were reported to appear linked to parvovirus B19, influenza, CMV and Epstein-Barr virus. While some public TCRs were present in many individuals, most TCR sequences turned up only very rarely across donors. Correlated functional status among segregating V segments might be attributable to linkage disequilibrium, but an unknown experimental factor could not be ruled out. A total of roughly 160 TCR beta chains were listed by the study as associated with cytomegalovirus. Because the 87-base-pair reads could not distinguish some IMGT-functional V segments, including TRBV6-2 and TRBV6-3, those segments were excluded. Because some donors lacked HLA typing at each locus, the association tests relied only on the typed subset. Because counts were too low, around 18 rarely observed V segments, including chromosome 9 orphons, were left out of the earlier analysis of 587 of the donors. An earlier analysis of around 600 of the donors showed that most TCR beta V segments appeared in productive rearrangements either about 90% or about 30% of the time, which broadly matched IMGT annotations. The sequencing pipeline was judged likely to have produced a cluster of highly shared sequence variants as a technical artifact. In a later analysis, HLA-associated TCR beta chains showed more clonal expansion and lower generation probabilities than non-associated chains that were equally common. Sequencing depth was assumed to be roughly uniform across donors in the presence/absence analyses, though that assumption may not hold. Only TCR beta chains were sequenced in this cohort, and the absence of alpha or paired-chain data limited detectable features. Compared with the approximately 670-donor mean, donors in an Asian-associated ancestry cluster had fewer N-insertions in productive TCRs, according to a later genetic analysis. In vitro tests confirmed that three of the cytomegalovirus-associated TCR beta chains recognize cytomegalovirus antigens. A further reported finding was that TCR beta sequences accurately predicted the HLA-A and HLA-B alleles for most subjects in the first cohort. In both the original and validation cohorts, the classifier was reported to diagnose cytomegalovirus status with high specificity and sensitivity. It was suggested by the authors that the approach could potentially be generalized to other disease states and immunological phenotypes. According to a later analysis, TCR association rates differed among HLA loci, with DRB1 alleles showing the most associated TCRs and HLA-C alleles showing the fewest. CMV serostatus was the only immune exposure information available for the cohort. Most CMV-associated TCR beta chains appeared to be HLA-restricted in a later analysis, and the HLA associations seemed to be driven largely by CMV exposure. A later genetic analysis associated a missense DCLRE1C variant with V-gene and J-gene trimming of TCR beta chains, and an independent cohort replicated the association. Specific HLA alleles were associated with some 15,000 TCR beta sequences at a false discovery rate of 0.05 in a later analysis.

The cohort consisted of fewer than 700 healthy bone marrow donors. At the time of sampling, all cohort members were nominally healthy, though unrecorded immune exposures were likely present. The donor tested CMV seronegative and was one of the 352 seronegative cohort members. A peripheral blood sample was provided by each donor, and peripheral blood mononuclear cells were used for TCR beta sequencing. Genomic DNA extraction from the blood cell samples was performed with the Qiagen DNeasy Blood Extraction Kit. The germline V gene sets CDR1 to MNHEY and CDR2 to SVGAGI. Its CDR3 holds 14 amino acids, cysteine through phenylalanine. Of all the DNA, just the CDR3 is kept, 42 bases in frame from base 1. Relative to germline, V is missing 8 bases and J is missing 4 bases, with 9 bases of the junction outside any gene match.

This sequence was found in a man aged 40-50 years in good health and CMV-seronegative. Material: PBMCs. The chain is encoded by TRBV6-5 joined to TRBJ1-1, and TRBD1 aligns with 8 junction nucleotides. The DNA sequence is as follows: TGTGCCAGCGGAATACAGGGGGGAGCCACTGAAGCTTTCTTT. This is translated as CASGIQGGATEAFF.